This entry lists 17 T cell receptor beta chains sequenced from one sample in a study of shared clonotypes between healthy human individuals. TCRdb keeps only in-frame clones here, not all; method: immunoSEQ multiplex PCR. The sample lists millions of clones; around 90% were seen once. Source material: naive CD4+ T cells sorted from blood. The subset was: CD45RA+ positively selected. These TCRs come from a young man in good health.

This sequence joins TRBV11-2 and TRBJ1-2; D uncertain. Germline loops: CDR1 SGHAT, CDR2 FQNNGV. The length of the CDR3 is 12 residues. V was clipped by 6 bases and J by 7 bases, with 12 bases between them. This CDR3 is CASSSNIPGYTF. In DNA, the CDR3 is TGTGCCAGCAGTTCTAATATACCTGGCTACACCTTC.

The J gene is TRBJ1-2, the V gene TRBV6-6; 9 nucleotides align to TRBD1. The CDR3 has 15 amino acids. Germline V CDR1 and CDR2: MNHNY, SVGAGI (reference sequence). V trimming: 0 bases; J trimming: 5 bases; junction bases outside the gene matches: 4. The CDR3: CASSYSGQGVYGYTF. CDR3 bases: TGTGCCAGCAGTTACTCGGGACAGGGCGTGTATGGCTACACCTTC.

The genes are TRBV15 and TRBJ2-1; D remains ambiguous. Germline V gene lookup returns CDR1 LNHNV and CDR2 YYDKDF (reference sequence). The CDR3 totals 13 residues. Trimming took 3 bases from V and 4 from J, leaving 7 bases between them. Here the CDR3 reads CATSSHTYNEQFF. The CDR3 coding sequence is TGTGCCACCAGCAGCCACACTTACAATGAGCAGTTCTTC.

This chain connects TRBV2 to TRBJ2-7; D is unresolved. Trimming shortened V by 5 bases and J by 0 bases, and 14 bases separated the two germline ends. CDR3 length equals 15 residues. Germline V CDR1 and CDR2: SNHLY, FYNNEI. The CDR3 protein is CASSLGSFPSYEQYF. Here the CDR3 DNA reads TGTGCCAGCAGTCTCGGGTCCTTCCCCTCCTACGAGCAGTACTTC.

The chain combines TRBV11-2 with TRBJ2-1; no clear D gene. V shed 5 bases and J shed 7 bases, with 12 bases lying between them. This CDR3 has 13 amino acids. Germline loops: CDR1 SGHAT, CDR2 FQNNGV. CDR3 in DNA: TGTGCCAGCAGCCTTAGATTCGTGAATGAGCAGTTCTTC. It specifies CASSLRFVNEQFF.

CDR3 loop: CASSLSTIAREQFF. For the CDR3, the DNA is TGTGCCAGCAGTTTATCGACGATAGCTCGTGAGCAGTTCTTC. The chain carries TRBV27 and TRBJ2-1; D remains unclear. CDR1 is MNHEY, CDR2 SMNVEV, per germline (reference sequence). The V end lost 0 bases, the J end lost 9 bases, and 12 bases lay between the germline ends. This CDR3 is 14 amino acids long.

This chain uses TRBV4-3 with TRBJ1-4, with a tentative D call TRBD1 (5 bases). CDR3 length: 18 residues. V was shortened by 0 bases and J by 8 bases, with 22 bases between the two germline ends. Germline V CDR1 and CDR2: LGHNA, YSLEER. As DNA, the CDR3 is TGCGCCAGCAGCCAAGATCTTGGGGGGGAGCGGCTTGGGGAAAAACTGTTTTTT. Residues: CASSQDLGGERLGEKLFF.

V gene TRBV28 combines with J gene TRBJ1-5; D is perhaps TRBD1 (6 bases). The ends were cut back, 7 bases at V and 2 bases at J, with 21 bases in the middle. The germline CDR1 and CDR2 sequences are MDHEN and SYDVKM. CDR3 length: 17 residues. DNA of the CDR3: TGTGCCAGCACAAAAGGACAGACCAATACCCGCAATCAGCCCCAGCATTTT. Protein: CASTKGQTNTRNQPQHF. Looking up the rest from reference TRBV28 and TRBJ1-5 gives the full variable domain: DVKVTQSSRYLVKRTGEKVFLECVQDMDHENMFWYRQDPGLGLRLIYFSYDVKMKEKGDIPEGYSVSREKKERFSLILESASTNQTSMYLCASTKGQTNTRNQPQHFGDGTRLSIL.

This clone was counted only a few times. This chain connects TRBV7-8 to TRBJ2-7, with TRBD1 identical over 7 bases. V lost 7 bases to trimming and J lost 5 bases; unmatched junction nucleotides: 8. CDR3 length equals 13 residues. Germline assignment: CDR1 SGHVS and CDR2 FQNEAQ. Written as DNA, the CDR3 is TGTGCCAGCACACAGGGGAGTGGCAACGAGCAGTACTTC. This codes for CASTQGSGNEQYF. Variable domain in full (rest from reference TRBV7-8 and TRBJ2-7): GAGVSQSPRYKVAKRGQDVALRCDPISGHVSLFWYQQALGQGPEFLTYFQNEAQLDKSGLPSDRFFAERPEGSVSTLKIQRTQQEDSAVYLCASTQGSGNEQYFGPGTRLTVT.

On this clone: This same CDR3 is encoded by further DNA sequences in the sample. The chain couples TRBV6-5 to TRBJ1-4, with D tentatively TRBD1 (6 bases). This CDR3 has 12 amino acids. Germline CDR1 is MNHEY and CDR2 is SVGAGI. The ends were cut back, 6 bases at V and 8 bases at J, with 10 bases in the middle. The CDR3 is CASSLDREKLFF. CDR3 in DNA: TGTGCCAGCAGCCTTGACAGGGAAAAACTGTTTTTT.

The chain uses TRBV28 and TRBJ1-5; no firm D call. V lost 2 bases and J 1 base, leaving 6 bases between the germline ends. The CDR3 has 14 amino acids. Germline V gene lookup returns CDR1 MDHEN and CDR2 SYDVKM. This CDR3 is CASSLTRSNQPQHF. The CDR3 region has the DNA TGTGCCAGCAGTTTAACTCGAAGCAATCAGCCCCAGCATTTT.

This clone has just one count. The chain recombines TRBV2 with TRBJ1-4; D is uncertain. Trimming removed 3 bases from V and 7 bases from J, with 18 bases in between. Germline CDR1 is SNHLY and CDR2 is FYNNEI. CDR3 length equals 16 residues. CDR3 sequence reads: CASSELGSGLGEKLFF. The CDR3 DNA is TGTGCCAGCAGTGAGTTAGGAAGTGGGCTAGGTGAAAAACTGTTTTTT.

V gene TRBV6-5 combines with J gene TRBJ1-2, with TRBD1 identical over 7 bases. The CDR3 length is 14 residues. Germline V gene sequence: CDR1 MNHEY, CDR2 SVGAGI. J lost 7 bases, V lost 6 bases, and 11 bases had no gene match. The CDR3 coding sequence is TGTGCCAGCAGACCAGGACAGGCTTATCTTGGCTACACCTTC. This codes for CASRPGQAYLGYTF.

This rearrangement joins TRBV11-3 to TRBJ2-3; TRBD2 matches 9 bases. The CDR3 sequence is 16 residues long. Germline CDR1 and CDR2: SGHNT and YENEEA. V shed 1 base, J shed 1 base, and the junction held 3 bases outside the gene matches. The CDR3 DNA follows: TGTGCCAGCAGCTTAGGACAGCGGGGGGGCACAGATACGCAGTATTTT. Its protein product is CASSLGQRGGTDTQYF.

The J gene is TRBJ2-3, the V gene TRBV5-4; D tentatively fits TRBD1 or TRBD2 (6 bases each). Germline assignment: CDR1 SGHNT and CDR2 YYREEE (reference sequence). The V end lost 1 base, the J end lost 6 bases, and 15 bases lay between the germline ends. The CDR3 length is 15 residues. The CDR3 region is CASSLSGGGKDTQYF. The CDR3 coding sequence is TGTGCCAGCAGCTTGTCCGGGGGCGGGAAGGATACGCAGTATTTT.

There are a few counts of this clone. The chain joins TRBV7-9 to TRBJ1-2, with 9 positions matching TRBD1. The CDR3 totals 15 residues. The germline V gene encodes CDR1 SEHNR and CDR2 FQNEAQ (reference sequence). Trimming cost V 1 base and J 8 bases; bases outside gene matches: 8. The CDR3 sequence is CASSLGGQGHGGYTF. The CDR3 DNA follows: TGTGCCAGCAGCTTAGGAGGACAGGGGCATGGAGGCTACACCTTC.

This rearrangement joins TRBV7-9 to TRBJ2-4; D remains ambiguous. V lost 5 bases and J lost 3, with 8 bases in between. The CDR3 runs to 13 residues. Germline lookup yields CDR1 SEHNR and CDR2 FQNEAQ (reference sequence). The chain's CDR3 is CASSRFGKNIQYF. CDR3 DNA: TGTGCCAGCAGCCGATTCGGCAAAAACATTCAGTACTTC. The full variable domain, completed using reference TRBV7-9 and TRBJ2-4, is DTGVSQNPRHKITKRGQNVTFRCDPISEHNRLYWYRQTLGQGPEFLTYFQNEAQLEKSRLLSDRFSAERPKGSFSTLEIQRTEQGDSAMYLCASSRFGKNIQYFGAGTRLSVL.